In its sample, the clone carrying this TCR beta chain was seen a few times. TCRdb re-called the RT-PCR reads through MiXCR, storing one row per CDR3 protein. In the table there are hundreds of thousands of distinct CDR3 sequences, around 15% of which are singletons. The data belong to a study of response to subunit inactivated influenza vaccine. J lost 5 bases, V lost 4 bases, and 7 bases had no gene match. Germline CDR1 and CDR2: SGHTA and FQGTGA. The length of the CDR3 is 15 residues. The source was PBMCs from blood, collected 14 days before vaccination. The rearrangement links TRBV7-3 to TRBJ2-3, with 9 bases identical to TRBD1. This receptor was identified in a man over 45 who received an inactivated influenza vaccine. In DNA, the CDR3 is TGTGCCAGCAGCTGGGCTACAGGGGGCGTAGATACGCAGTATTTT. Encoded protein: CASSWATGGVDTQYF.